Below, 25 T cell receptor beta chains from the same sample are listed, as sequenced in a study of cytotoxic CD8 clonotypes in ibrutinib-treated CLL. Measured with immunoSEQ multiplex PCR; TCRdb has only the in-frame clones, and not every one. The sample carries some 200,000 clones, about four fifths recorded once. Sequenced here: PBMCs, sampled after 12 months of ibrutinib treatment. The receptors come from a human donor with chronic lymphocytic leukemia.

CDR3 nucleotides: TGTGCCAGCAGCCCGGGACGAGGCTACACCTTC. Its protein product is CASSPGRGYTF. The V gene is TRBV25-1, the J gene TRBJ1-2, with D perhaps TRBD1 (5 bases). Germline V CDR1 and CDR2: MGHDK, SYGVNS. The ends were cut back, 6 bases at V and 8 bases at J, with 10 bases in the middle. The CDR3 is made up of 11 amino acids.

This clone showed up just a few times. The chain carries TRBV5-1 and TRBJ2-2; 8 positions agree with TRBD2. Germline loops: CDR1 SGHRS, CDR2 YFSETQ. The length of the CDR3 is 17 residues. Unmatched junction bases numbered 4, after V lost 0 bases and J lost 0 bases. DNA of the CDR3: TGCGCCAGCAGCTTGGTTAGCGGGGTCGCGAACACCGGGGAGCTGTTTTTT. Translating gives CASSLVSGVANTGELFF.

V and J are TRBV4-1 and TRBJ2-7; TRBD1 aligns across 10 bases. Germline CDR1 MGHRA, CDR2 YSYEKL. There are 14 residues in the CDR3. The V gene end was trimmed by 1 base and the J gene end by 7 bases; junction bases not matched to a gene: 4. The CDR3 spells CASSQGQGAWEQYF. The DNA for the CDR3 is TGCGCCAGCAGCCAAGGACAGGGGGCGTGGGAGCAGTACTTC.

This chain's CDR3 is CATSSKWGQGQDTQYF. The CDR3 bases are TGTGCCACCAGCTCAAAATGGGGACAGGGGCAGGATACGCAGTATTTT. This rearrangement joins TRBV15 to TRBJ2-3; 10 bases are shared with TRBD1. The trim removed 5 bases at V and 6 bases at J, leaving 11 bases unmatched. The CDR3 length is 16 residues. Germline-derived CDR1 and CDR2 are LNHNV and YYDKDF (reference sequence). Filled out from reference TRBV15 and TRBJ2-3, the complete variable domain reads DAMVIQNPRYQVTQFGKPVTLSCSQTLNHNVMYWYQQKSSQAPKLLFHYYDKDFNNEADTPDNFQSRRPNTSFCFLDIRSPGLGDTAMYLCATSSKWGQGQDTQYFGPGTRLTVL.

The chain links TRBV27 to TRBJ2-1; possibly TRBD1 for D (6 bases). Germline CDR1 and CDR2: MNHEY and SMNVEV (reference sequence). Between the trimmed V and J ends, which lost 9 bases and 0 bases, there was a span of 15 bases. This CDR3 region has 15 residues. The CDR3 nucleotides read TGTGCCAGTAACAAGGGGGTTTCCTCCTACAATGAGCAGTTCTTC. This translates into CASNKGVSSYNEQFF.

This rearrangement joins TRBV11-2 to TRBJ1-2, with D unresolved. This CDR3 is 13 amino acids long. V shed 7 bases and J shed 8 bases, with 17 bases lying between them. The V gene's germline CDR1 is SGHAT and CDR2 FQNNGV. The CDR3 is CASTDLWSSGYTF. The CDR3 nucleotides read TGTGCCAGCACGGATCTGTGGAGCTCCGGCTACACCTTC.

The chain couples TRBV11-2 to TRBJ1-1, with D possibly TRBD1 on 6 matching bases. The V and J ends lost 3 bases and 1 base respectively, with 9 bases between them. Looked up from germline, CDR1 is SGHAT and CDR2 is FQNNGV. The CDR3 runs to 14 residues. Here the CDR3 DNA reads TGTGCCAGCAGCTTGAGGGGGGGGAACACTGAAGCTTTCTTT. Translation gives CASSLRGGNTEAFF.

The genes are TRBV2 and TRBJ2-2, with D hard to call. Germline CDR1 SNHLY, CDR2 FYNNEI. The CDR3 is 17 residues long. The germline V and J ends were trimmed by 8 bases and 0 bases, with 19 bases remaining between them. In DNA form, the CDR3 reads TGTGCCAGCGGGCACATTGGCTTAGCCCCGAACACCGGGGAGCTGTTTTTT. Protein: CASGHIGLAPNTGELFF.

About this clone itself: Germline and junction disagree at one end, which may indicate a read error. The chain combines TRBV5-1 with TRBJ1-2, with no clear D. Germline-derived CDR1 and CDR2 are SGHRS and YFSETQ. The length of the CDR3 is 14 residues. In DNA form, the CDR3 reads TGCGCCAGTAAGGACGGAGCGAGTAACGATGGCTACACCTTC. This gives the protein CASKDGASNDGYTF.

The chain couples TRBV7-9 to TRBJ1-1; tentatively, D is TRBD1 (5 bases). Trimming left V 3 bases short and J 5 bases short, with 16 bases between. Germline CDR1 is SEHNR and CDR2 is FQNEAQ (reference sequence). The length of the CDR3 is 15 residues. CDR3 residues: CASSLPGGGVTEAFF. DNA for the CDR3: TGTGCCAGCAGCTTGCCGGGTGGAGGGGTGACTGAAGCTTTCTTT.

This chain uses TRBV6-6 with TRBJ2-5; the D is unclear. This CDR3 has 10 amino acids. The V gene's germline CDR1 is MNHNY and CDR2 SVGAGI (reference sequence). Trimming took off 5 bases at V and 6 bases at J, with 4 bases between the two ends. In nucleotides, the CDR3 is TGTGCCAGCAGTGGTAAGACCCAGTACTTC. This codes for CASSGKTQYF.

The chain is built from TRBV18 and TRBJ2-7; D unresolved. Germline V gene sequence: CDR1 KGHSH, CDR2 LQKENI. V lost 6 bases, J lost 4 bases, and 10 bases lay in between. This CDR3 region has 12 residues. The CDR3 here is CASSPGRYEQYF. In DNA, the CDR3 is TGTGCCAGCTCCCCCGGACGGTACGAGCAGTACTTC. Full variable domain (remainder filled in from reference TRBV18 and TRBJ2-7): NAGVMQNPRHLVRRRGQEARLRCSPMKGHSHVYWYRQLPEEGLKFMVYLQKENIIDESGMPKERFSAEFPKEGPSILRIQQVVRGDSAAYFCASSPGRYEQYFGPGTRLTVT.

V usage is TRBV11-2 and J usage is TRBJ2-5, with D perhaps TRBD2 (5 bases). Germline CDR1 reads SGHAT; CDR2 reads FQNNGV. V lost 4 bases, J lost 1 base, and 7 bases lay in between. This CDR3 is 13 amino acids long. CDR3 region: CASSSGGQETQYF. The CDR3 coding sequence is TGTGCCAGCAGCTCAGGAGGCCAAGAGACCCAGTACTTC.

In this sample, this clone turned up many times. V usage is TRBV14 and J usage is TRBJ2-2, with 7 bases lining up with TRBD1. The CDR3 has 15 residues. J lost 8 bases, V lost 4 bases, and 10 bases had no gene match. Germline CDR1 reads SGHDN; CDR2 reads FVKESK. CDR3 nucleotide sequence: TGTGCCAGCAGCCCTTCGACAGGGTATAGAGGGGAGCTGTTTTTT. It yields the protein CASSPSTGYRGELFF.

This clone appeared a few times. J is TRBJ1-5 and V is TRBV27, with D unresolved. V was pared by 6 bases and J by 0 bases, with 12 bases between. The CDR3 extends over 15 amino acids. Germline-derived CDR1 and CDR2 are MNHEY and SMNVEV (reference sequence). In DNA, the CDR3 is TGTGCCAGCAGCTCGGGGAGGTATAGCAATCAGCCCCAGCATTTT. It codes for CASSSGRYSNQPQHF.

This clone showed up just a few times. The genes are TRBV27 and TRBJ2-7; 10 bases agree with TRBD2. V was pared by 6 bases and J by 1 base, with 9 bases of the junction left unmatched. The germline CDR1 and CDR2 sequences are MNHEY and SMNVEV (reference sequence). CDR3 size: 16 residues. CDR3 amino acids: CASRWSGLADSYEQYF. The CDR3 DNA is TGTGCCAGCAGGTGGTCAGGACTAGCGGATTCCTACGAGCAGTACTTC.

The chain recombines TRBV4-1 with TRBJ1-2; a possible D gene is TRBD1 (6 bases). This CDR3 is 15 amino acids long. The ends were cut back, 3 bases at V and 3 bases at J, with 14 bases in the middle. Germline-derived CDR1 and CDR2 are MGHRA and YSYEKL. The CDR3 loop reads CASSQRGGLDYGYTF. In DNA, the CDR3 is TGCGCCAGCAGCCAGAGGGGGGGCTTGGACTATGGCTACACCTTC.

V usage is TRBV2 and J usage is TRBJ2-7; tentatively, D is TRBD2 (5 bases). Trimming took off 6 bases at V and 7 bases at J, with 10 bases between the two ends. From germline, CDR1 is SNHLY and CDR2 FYNNEI. This CDR3 comprises 11 residues. CDR3 sequence (DNA): TGTGCCAGCAGCCCTCGGGGAGAGCAGTACTTC. This sequence encodes CASSPRGEQYF.

The gene calls are TRBV14 and TRBJ2-7; no clear D gene. V was shortened by 4 bases and J by 3 bases, with 13 bases between the two germline ends. Germline V gene lookup returns CDR1 SGHDN and CDR2 FVKESK. The CDR3 extends over 14 amino acids. The DNA for the CDR3 is TGTGCCAGCAGCCGATCCTCTGGCCTCTACGAGCAGTACTTC. Translated, it gives CASSRSSGLYEQYF.

To note about this clone: Its ends do not fully match the called genes, so a read error is possible. V and J are TRBV7-7 and TRBJ2-1; D call uncertain. Germline loops: CDR1 SSHAT, CDR2 FNYEAQ (reference sequence). The CDR3 totals 14 residues. The CDR3 here is CASSLSAGSNEQFF. The CDR3, as DNA: TGTGCTAGCAGCTTGAGTGCCGGAAGCAATGAGCAGTTCTTC.

This clone was seen only a few times. The chain is built from TRBV28 and TRBJ2-7; D is perhaps TRBD1 or TRBD2 (5 bases each). Germline V CDR1 and CDR2: MDHEN, SYDVKM. Trimming removed 4 bases from V and 3 bases from J, with 10 bases in between. The CDR3 loop spans 13 amino acids. CDR3 region: CASSSRGYYEQYF. The CDR3 DNA follows: TGTGCCAGCAGTTCGAGGGGCTACTACGAGCAGTACTTC.

The CDR3 coding sequence is TGTGCCAGCAGCACCCGGACAGGGGGAAACTATGTACTCGACAATGAGCAGTTCTTC. Amino acid sequence: CASSTRTGGNYVLDNEQFF. The rearrangement joins TRBV7-8 to TRBJ2-1, with 10 bases fitting TRBD1. Germline CDR1 and CDR2: SGHVS and FQNEAQ. The CDR3 totals 19 residues. V trimming: 5 bases; J trimming: 5 bases; junction bases outside the gene matches: 18.

The chain carries TRBV5-1 and TRBJ2-4; weak D call: TRBD1 (8 bases). CDR3 length equals 16 residues. The germline V gene has CDR1 SGHRS and CDR2 YFSETQ. V dropped 3 bases and J dropped 7 bases, with 20 bases sitting between them. CDR3 residues: CASSSRATQGGNIQYF. In nucleotides, the CDR3 is TGCGCCAGCAGCTCGCGAGCTACACAGGGGGGGAACATTCAGTACTTC. The variable domain in full, completed from reference TRBV5-1 and TRBJ2-4, reads KAGVTQTPRYLIKTRGQQVTLSCSPISGHRSVSWYQQTPGQGLQFLFEYFSETQRNKGNFPGRFSGRQFSNSRSEMNVSTLELGDSALYLCASSSRATQGGNIQYFGAGTRLSVL.

This clone has just one count. The chain joins TRBV7-6 to TRBJ1-1; D is undetermined. The ends were cut back, 5 bases at V and 0 bases at J, with 13 bases in the middle. CDR1 is SGHVS, CDR2 FNYEAQ, per germline. The CDR3 is made up of 15 amino acids. This CDR3 reads CASSPHQSMNTEAFF. CDR3 coding DNA: TGTGCCAGCAGCCCACATCAAAGCATGAACACTGAAGCTTTCTTT.

DNA of the CDR3: TGTGCCAGCAGTGGTAATGTCCGCGAGCAGTACTTC. This codes for CASSGNVREQYF. V and J are TRBV28 and TRBJ2-7, with D unclear. Trimming removed 5 bases from V and 6 bases from J, with 11 bases in between. Germline V lookup: CDR1 MDHEN, CDR2 SYDVKM. This CDR3 contains 12 residues.